This TCR beta chain was observed in a study of blood T cell repertoires in COVID-19. On the study more broadly: There were acute and convalescent COVID-19 samples, and they came from the United States, Italy and Spain. The cDNA or gDNA used as material had been derived from T cells, B-cell-depleted T cells, or PBMCs.

V gave up 3 bases and J gave up 8 bases, with 17 bases separating them. This CDR3 has 14 amino acids. Looked up from germline, CDR1 is DFQATT and CDR2 is SNEGSKA (reference sequence). This clone occurred once. Profiling relied on immunoSEQ multiplex PCR, and the TCRdb table lists in-frame clones only, not all of them. The sample consists of 25,000 to 30,000 clones, about 88% of them appearing once. Sequencing was carried out using peripheral blood. The source of this sequence is a man between 65 and 80 years old with active COVID-19. The V gene is TRBV20-1, the J gene TRBJ2-1, with D possibly being TRBD1 (6 bases). CDR3 nucleotides: TGCAGTGCTAGTATTGGGGGCCAATGGGATGAGCAGTTCTTC. This translates into CSASIGGQWDEQFF.